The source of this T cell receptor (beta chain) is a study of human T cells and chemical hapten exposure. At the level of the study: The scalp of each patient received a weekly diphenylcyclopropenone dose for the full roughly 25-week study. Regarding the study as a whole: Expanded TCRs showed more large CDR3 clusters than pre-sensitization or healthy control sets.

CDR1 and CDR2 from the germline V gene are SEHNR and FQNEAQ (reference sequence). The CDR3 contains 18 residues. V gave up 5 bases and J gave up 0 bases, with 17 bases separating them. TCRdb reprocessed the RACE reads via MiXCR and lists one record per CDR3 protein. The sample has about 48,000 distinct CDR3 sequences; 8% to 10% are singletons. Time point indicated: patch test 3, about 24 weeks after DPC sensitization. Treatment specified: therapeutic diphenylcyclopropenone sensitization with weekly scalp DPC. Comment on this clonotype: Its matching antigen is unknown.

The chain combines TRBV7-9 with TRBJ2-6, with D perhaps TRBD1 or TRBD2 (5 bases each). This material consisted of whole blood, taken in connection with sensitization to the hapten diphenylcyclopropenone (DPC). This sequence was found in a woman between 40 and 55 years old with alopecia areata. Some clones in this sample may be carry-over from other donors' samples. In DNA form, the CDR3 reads TGTGCCAGCAGCCTAGAGGGCAGGGCTCGCTCTGGGGCCAACGTCCTGACTTTC. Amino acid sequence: CASSLEGRARSGANVLTF.